The rows below give T cell receptor beta chains drawn from one sample of a study of blood T cell repertoires in COVID-19. Measured with immunoSEQ multiplex PCR; TCRdb has only the in-frame clones, and not every one. The sample shows over 40,000 clones, roughly four fifths of them seen only once. Sequenced sample: peripheral blood. The receptors shown here come from a man aged 60 to 69 with active COVID-19. CDR3s include the opening cysteine and the closing phenylalanine or tryptophan. The D gene is left open where the match is weak. Expanded clones are given a class, and other clones once, few, many or no size at all.

>14|TRBV11-2|TRBJ1-1|NA|NA
TGTGCCAGCAGCTTAAGGTACGGGGGCACTGAAGCTTTCTTT
CASSLRYGGTEAFF
>17|TRBV5-1|TRBJ2-3|NA|TRBD2
TGCGCCAGCAGCACCGGACTAGCGGGGGGGCCGACAGATACGCAGTATTTT
CASSTGLAGGPTDTQYF
>14|TRBV7-9|TRBJ1-2|few|NA
TGTGCCAGCAGCTTACTAGGGGTTGACTATGGCTACACCTTC
CASSLLGVDYGYTF
>13|TRBV19|TRBJ2-7|NA|NA
TGTGCCAGTAGTATTAACAAAGCCTACGAGCAGTACTTC
CASSINKAYEQYF
>14|TRBV5-1|TRBJ2-1|NA|NA
TGCGCCAGCACGCCTCGGGTAGTCAACCATGAGCAGTTCTTC
CASTPRVVNHEQFF
>16|TRBV7-8|TRBJ2-1|NA|TRBD2
TGTGCCAGCAGCTCCTCGACTAGCGGGAGACGGGATGAGCAGTTCTTC
CASSSSTSGRRDEQFF
>14|TRBV6-5|TRBJ1-4|NA|TRBD1
TGTGCCAGCAGTCGGGACAGGAAAAATGAAAAACTGTTTTTT
CASSRDRKNEKLFF
>11|TRBV2|TRBJ2-1|NA|NA
TGTGCCAGCAGTCTGAGGGATGAGCAGTTCTTC
CASSLRDEQFF
>16|TRBV28|TRBJ1-3|NA|TRBD1
TGTGCCAGCAGTCAACGACAGGGTTTAGCTGGAAACACCATATATTTT
CASSQRQGLAGNTIYF
>19|TRBV24-1|TRBJ2-1|NA|TRBD2
TGTGCCACCAGTGATAACAGGGAAGGACTAGCGGGGGGGTCCAATGAGCAGTTCTTC
CATSDNREGLAGGSNEQFF
>15|TRBV27|TRBJ1-1|NA|TRBD1
TGTGCCAGCAGTCTTCAGACAGGGCAGGTCACTGAAGCTTTCTTT
CASSLQTGQVTEAFF
>14|TRBV7-8|TRBJ1-1|NA|NA
TGTGCCAGCAGCCGCCGGTGGGGGGACACTGAAGCTTTCTTT
CASSRRWGDTEAFF
>14|TRBV19|TRBJ2-3|NA|TRBD1
TGTGCCAGTAGAGAGAAACAGGGGTTTGATACGCAGTATTTT
CASREKQGFDTQYF
>15|TRBV3-1/TRBV3-2|TRBJ2-3|NA|TRBD1
TGTGCCAGCAGCCCTGGACAGGCTGGTGCAGATACGCAGTATTTT
CASSPGQAGADTQYF
>15|TRBV5-1|TRBJ2-3|few|NA
TGCGCCAGCAGCTTGGGGGCTCTACGCGCAGATACGCAGTATTTT
CASSLGALRADTQYF
>16|TRBV4-1|TRBJ1-4|NA|TRBD1
TGCGCCAGCAGCCAAGAGGCGACAGGGGGTTACGAAAAACTGTTTTTT
CASSQEATGGYEKLFF